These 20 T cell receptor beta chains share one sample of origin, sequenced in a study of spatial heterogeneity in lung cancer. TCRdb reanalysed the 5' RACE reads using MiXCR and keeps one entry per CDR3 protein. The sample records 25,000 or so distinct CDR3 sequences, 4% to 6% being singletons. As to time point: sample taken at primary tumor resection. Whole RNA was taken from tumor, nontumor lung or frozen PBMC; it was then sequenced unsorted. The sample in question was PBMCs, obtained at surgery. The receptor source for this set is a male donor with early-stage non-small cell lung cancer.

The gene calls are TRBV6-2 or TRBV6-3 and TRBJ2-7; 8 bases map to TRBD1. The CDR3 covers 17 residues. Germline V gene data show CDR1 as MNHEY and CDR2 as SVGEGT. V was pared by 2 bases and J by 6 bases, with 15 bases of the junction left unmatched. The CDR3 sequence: CASSYARLGQGSREQYF. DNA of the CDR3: TGTGCCAGCAGTTACGCACGTCTCGGACAGGGCTCACGCGAGCAGTACTTC.

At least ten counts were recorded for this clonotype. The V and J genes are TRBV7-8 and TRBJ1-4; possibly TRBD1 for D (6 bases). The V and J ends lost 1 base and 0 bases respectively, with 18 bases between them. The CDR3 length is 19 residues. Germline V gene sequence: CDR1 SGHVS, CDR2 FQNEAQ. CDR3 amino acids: CASSLGSRGHIATNEKLFF. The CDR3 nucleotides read TGTGCCAGCAGCTTAGGTTCTCGGGGACATATCGCAACTAATGAAAAACTGTTTTTT.

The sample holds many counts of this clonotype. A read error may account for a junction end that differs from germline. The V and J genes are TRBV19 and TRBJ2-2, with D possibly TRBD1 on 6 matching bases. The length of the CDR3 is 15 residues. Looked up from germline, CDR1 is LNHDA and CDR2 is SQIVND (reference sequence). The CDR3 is CASTIQGANARELFF. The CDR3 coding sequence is TGTGCCAGTACTATACAGGGAGCCAACGCCCGGGAGCTGTTTTTT.

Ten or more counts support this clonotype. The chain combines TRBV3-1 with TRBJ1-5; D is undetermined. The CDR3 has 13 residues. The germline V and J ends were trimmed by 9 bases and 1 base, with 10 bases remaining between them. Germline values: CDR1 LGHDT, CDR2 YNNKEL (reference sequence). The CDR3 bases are TGTGCCAGGAGAAAGTACAGCAATCAGCCCCAGCATTTT. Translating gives CARRKYSNQPQHF.

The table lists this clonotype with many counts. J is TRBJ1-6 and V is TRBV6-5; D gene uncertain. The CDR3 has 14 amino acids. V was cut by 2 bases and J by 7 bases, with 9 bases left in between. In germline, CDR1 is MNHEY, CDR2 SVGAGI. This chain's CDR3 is CASSYRRGNSPLHF. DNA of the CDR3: TGTGCCAGCAGTTACCGGAGAGGGAATTCACCCCTCCACTTT.

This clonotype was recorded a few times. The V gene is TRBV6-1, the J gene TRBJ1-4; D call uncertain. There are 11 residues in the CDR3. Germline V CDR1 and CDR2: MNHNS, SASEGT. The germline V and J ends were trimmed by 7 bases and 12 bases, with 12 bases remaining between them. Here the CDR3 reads CASMGYTQLFF. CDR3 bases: TGTGCCAGCATGGGTTACACCCAACTGTTTTTT.

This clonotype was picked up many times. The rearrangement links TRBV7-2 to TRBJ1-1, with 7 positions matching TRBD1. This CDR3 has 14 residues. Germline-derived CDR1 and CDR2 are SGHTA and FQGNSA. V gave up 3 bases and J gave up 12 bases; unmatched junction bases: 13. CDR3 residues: CASSLPPFDRVTFF. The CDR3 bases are TGTGCCAGCAGCTTGCCGCCCTTTGACAGGGTAACTTTCTTT. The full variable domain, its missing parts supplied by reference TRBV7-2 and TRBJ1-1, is GAGVSQSPSNKVTEKGKDVELRCDPISGHTALYWYRQSLGQGLEFLIYFQGNSAPDKSGLPSDRFSAERTGGSVSTLTIQRTQQEDSAVYLCASSLPPFDRVTFFGQGTRLTVV.

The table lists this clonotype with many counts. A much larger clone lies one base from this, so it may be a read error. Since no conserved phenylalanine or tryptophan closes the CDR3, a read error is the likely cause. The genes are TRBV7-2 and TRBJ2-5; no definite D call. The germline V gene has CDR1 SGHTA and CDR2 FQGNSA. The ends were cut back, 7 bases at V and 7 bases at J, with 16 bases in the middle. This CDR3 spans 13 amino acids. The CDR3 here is CASTIAAVPTQYS. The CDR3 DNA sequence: TGTGCCAGCACCATCGCCGCGGTACCGACCCAGTACTCC.

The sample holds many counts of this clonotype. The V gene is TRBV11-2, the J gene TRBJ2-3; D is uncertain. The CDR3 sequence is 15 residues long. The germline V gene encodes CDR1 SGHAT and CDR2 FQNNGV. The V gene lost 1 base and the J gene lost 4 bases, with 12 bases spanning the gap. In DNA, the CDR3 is TGTGCCAGCAGCTTAGGAGGCTCAAAAGCAGATACGCAGTATTTT. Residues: CASSLGGSKADTQYF.

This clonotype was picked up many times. The CDR3 is CASSQVPGSYNSPLHF. In DNA, the CDR3 is TGTGCCAGCAGCCAAGTTCCCGGCTCCTATAATTCACCCCTCCACTTT. This sequence joins TRBV3-1 and TRBJ1-6; no firm D call. The CDR3 extends over 16 amino acids. Germline values: CDR1 LGHDT, CDR2 YNNKEL (reference sequence). Trimming removed 1 base at V and 0 bases at J, with 7 bases between.

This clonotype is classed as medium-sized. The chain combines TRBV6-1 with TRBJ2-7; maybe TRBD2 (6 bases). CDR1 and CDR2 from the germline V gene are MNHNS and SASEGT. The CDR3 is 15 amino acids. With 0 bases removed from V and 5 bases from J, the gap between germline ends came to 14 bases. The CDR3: CASSEAPGGADEQYF. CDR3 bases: TGTGCCAGCAGTGAAGCCCCAGGCGGGGCGGACGAGCAGTACTTC.

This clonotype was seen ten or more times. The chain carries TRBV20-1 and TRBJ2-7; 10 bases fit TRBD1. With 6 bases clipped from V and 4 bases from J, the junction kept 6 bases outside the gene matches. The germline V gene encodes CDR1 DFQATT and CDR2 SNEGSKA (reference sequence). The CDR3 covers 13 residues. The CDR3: CSATPGQGYEQYF. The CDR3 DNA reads TGCAGTGCCACGCCGGGACAGGGGTACGAGCAGTACTTC.

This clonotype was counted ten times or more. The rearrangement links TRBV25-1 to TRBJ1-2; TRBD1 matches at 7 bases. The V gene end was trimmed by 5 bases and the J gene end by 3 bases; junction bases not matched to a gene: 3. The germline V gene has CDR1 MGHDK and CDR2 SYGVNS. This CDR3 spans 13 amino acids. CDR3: CASSSDRDYGYTF. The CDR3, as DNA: TGTGCCAGCAGTTCTGACAGGGACTATGGCTACACCTTC.

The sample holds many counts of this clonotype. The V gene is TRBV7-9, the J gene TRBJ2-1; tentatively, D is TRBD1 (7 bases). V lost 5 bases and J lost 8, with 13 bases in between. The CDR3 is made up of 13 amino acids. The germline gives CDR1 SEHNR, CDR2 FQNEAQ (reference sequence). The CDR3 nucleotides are TGTGCCAGCAGCCCCCAGGGGGGCCATGAGCAGTTCTTC. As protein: CASSPQGGHEQFF.

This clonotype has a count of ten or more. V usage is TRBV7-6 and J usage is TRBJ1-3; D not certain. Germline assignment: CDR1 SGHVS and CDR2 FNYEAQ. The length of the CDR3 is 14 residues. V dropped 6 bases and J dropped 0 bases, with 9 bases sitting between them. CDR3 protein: CASSPGSSGNTIYF. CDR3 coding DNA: TGTGCCAGCAGTCCCGGGAGCTCTGGAAACACCATATATTTT.

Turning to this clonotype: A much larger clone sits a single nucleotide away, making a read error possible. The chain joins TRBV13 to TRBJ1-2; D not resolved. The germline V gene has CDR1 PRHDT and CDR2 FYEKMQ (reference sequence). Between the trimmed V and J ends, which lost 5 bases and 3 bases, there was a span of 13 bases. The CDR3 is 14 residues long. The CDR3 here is CASSTQHIYYGYTF. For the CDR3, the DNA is TGTGCCAGCAGCACTCAACACATTTACTATGGCTACACCTTC.

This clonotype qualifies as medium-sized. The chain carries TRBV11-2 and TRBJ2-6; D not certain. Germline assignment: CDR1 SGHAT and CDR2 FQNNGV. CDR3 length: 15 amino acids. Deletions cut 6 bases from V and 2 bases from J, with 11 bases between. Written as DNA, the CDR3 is TGTGCCAGCAGTCAACAAATGGCTGGGGCCAACGTCCTGACTTTC. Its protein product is CASSQQMAGANVLTF.

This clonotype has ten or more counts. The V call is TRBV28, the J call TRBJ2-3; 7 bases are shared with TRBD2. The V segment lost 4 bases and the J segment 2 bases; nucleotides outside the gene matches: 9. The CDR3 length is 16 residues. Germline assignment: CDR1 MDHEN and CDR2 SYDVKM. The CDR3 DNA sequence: TGTGCCAGCAGTTCGCCCGGGGGGAGGGACACAGATACGCAGTATTTT. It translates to CASSSPGGRDTDTQYF.

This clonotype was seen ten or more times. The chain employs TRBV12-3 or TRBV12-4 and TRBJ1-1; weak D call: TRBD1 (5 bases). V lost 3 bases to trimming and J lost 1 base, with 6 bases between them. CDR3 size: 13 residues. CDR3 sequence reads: CASSFQGNTEAFF. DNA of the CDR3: TGTGCCAGCAGTTTTCAGGGGAACACTGAAGCTTTCTTT.

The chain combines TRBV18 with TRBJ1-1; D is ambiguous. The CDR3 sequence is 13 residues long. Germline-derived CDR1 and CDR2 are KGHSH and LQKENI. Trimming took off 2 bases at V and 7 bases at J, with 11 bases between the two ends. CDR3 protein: CASSPMMTDEAFF. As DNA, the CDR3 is TGTGCCAGCTCACCAATGATGACTGATGAAGCTTTCTTT.